This TCR beta chain appears in the sequencing data of a study of T cell responses to AZD1222 COVID-19 vaccine. Comments on this clone: An end of the junction differs from the germline gene, which may be a read error.

Produced via immunoSEQ multiplex PCR; TCRdb's table is partial and in-frame only. Counted here are more than 120,000 clones, approximately 87% occurring once; the ten biggest clones make up approximately 1.6%. CDR1 and CDR2 (germline): SGHRS, YFSETQ. There are 14 residues in the CDR3. The sequencing used peripheral blood, collected 28 days after the second AZD1222 dose. The TCR comes from an adult who received the AZD1222 COVID-19 vaccine. The chain couples TRBV5-1 to TRBJ1-4; D possibly corresponds to TRBD1 (5 bases). CDR3 loop: CASAPTVSKEKLFF. CDR3 in DNA: TGCGCCAGCGCTCCGACAGTCTCTAAGGAAAAACTGTTTTTT.